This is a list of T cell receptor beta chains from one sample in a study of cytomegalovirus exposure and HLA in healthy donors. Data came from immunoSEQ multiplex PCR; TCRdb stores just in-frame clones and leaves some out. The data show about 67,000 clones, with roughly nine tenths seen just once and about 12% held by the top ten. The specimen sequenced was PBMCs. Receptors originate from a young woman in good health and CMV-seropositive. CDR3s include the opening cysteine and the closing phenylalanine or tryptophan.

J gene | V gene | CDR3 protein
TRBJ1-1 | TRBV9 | CASSGTRDSEAFF
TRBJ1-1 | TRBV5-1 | CASKEGAHNTEAFF
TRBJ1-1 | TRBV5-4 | CASSRTGGNTEAFF
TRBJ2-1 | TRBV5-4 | CASSLVTSDHEQFF
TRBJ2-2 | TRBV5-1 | CASSFSPGSGELFF
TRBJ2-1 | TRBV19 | CASSISGTSGRINNEQFF
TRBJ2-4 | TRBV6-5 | CASSSSAGGPQNIQYF
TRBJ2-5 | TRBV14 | CASSRQIQEAQYF
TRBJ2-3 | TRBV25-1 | CASSEERYQDTQYF
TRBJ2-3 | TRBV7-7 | CASSQLRTDTQYF
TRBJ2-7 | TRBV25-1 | CASSPGGRGLAYEQYF
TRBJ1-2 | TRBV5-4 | CASSLGQDNYGYTF
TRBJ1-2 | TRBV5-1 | CASSGRDRPNYGYTF
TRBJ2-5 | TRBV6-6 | CASSEPGGGGETQYF
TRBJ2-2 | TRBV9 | CASRGTSGISNTGELFF
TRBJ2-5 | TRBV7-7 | CASSPSGLAALETQYF
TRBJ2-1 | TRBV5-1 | CASSEGLGRYGFTDEQFF
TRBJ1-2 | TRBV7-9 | CASSTASDGYTF
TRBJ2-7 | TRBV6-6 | CASSYSSRGNEQYF
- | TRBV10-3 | CAISVIKGSSEQYF
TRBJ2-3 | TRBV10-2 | CASLGPRDDTQYF
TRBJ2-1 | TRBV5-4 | CASSPGLAGVYSNEQFF
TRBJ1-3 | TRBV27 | CASSLQGSGNTIYF
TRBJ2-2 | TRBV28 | CASRVTPGKGELFF
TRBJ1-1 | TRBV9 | CASSVDTGQKWTEAFF
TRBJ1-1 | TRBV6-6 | CASSPTGGRTEAFF
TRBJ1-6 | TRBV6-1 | CASTLTVRNSPLHF
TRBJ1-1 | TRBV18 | CASSKQGKNTEAFF
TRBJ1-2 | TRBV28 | CASTRRDRDVGGYTF
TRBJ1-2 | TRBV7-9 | CASSLGQGSYGYTF